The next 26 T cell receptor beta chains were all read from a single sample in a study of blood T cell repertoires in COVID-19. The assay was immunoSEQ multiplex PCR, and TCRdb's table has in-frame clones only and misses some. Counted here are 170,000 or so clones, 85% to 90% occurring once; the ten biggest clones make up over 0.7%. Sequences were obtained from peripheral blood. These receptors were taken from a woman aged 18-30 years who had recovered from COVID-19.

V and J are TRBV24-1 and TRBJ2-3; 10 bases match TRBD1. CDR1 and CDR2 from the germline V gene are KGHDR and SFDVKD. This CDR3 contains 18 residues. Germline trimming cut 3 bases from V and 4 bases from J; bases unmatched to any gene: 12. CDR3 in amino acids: CATSDPGQGSLVSDTQYF. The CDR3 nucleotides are TGTGCCACCAGTGATCCGGGACAGGGGAGCCTGGTATCAGATACGCAGTATTTT.

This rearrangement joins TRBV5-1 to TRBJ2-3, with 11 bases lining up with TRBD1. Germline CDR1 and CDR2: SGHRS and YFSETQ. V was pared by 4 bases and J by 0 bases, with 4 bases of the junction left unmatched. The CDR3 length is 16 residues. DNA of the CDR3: TGCGCCAGCAGCCCGGGACAGGGGGACAGCACAGATACGCAGTATTTT. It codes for CASSPGQGDSTDTQYF.

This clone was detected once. The CDR3 nucleotides read TGTGCCAGCAGCCTCTCTAGAGGGTACCCCTATGGCTACACCTTC. Protein product: CASSLSRGYPYGYTF. J is TRBJ1-2 and V is TRBV3-1 (or the pseudogene TRBV3-2), with D unresolved. V shed 4 bases and J shed 4 bases, with 16 bases lying between them. The CDR3 covers 15 residues. Germline V gene lookup returns CDR1 LGHDT and CDR2 YNNKEL (reference sequence).

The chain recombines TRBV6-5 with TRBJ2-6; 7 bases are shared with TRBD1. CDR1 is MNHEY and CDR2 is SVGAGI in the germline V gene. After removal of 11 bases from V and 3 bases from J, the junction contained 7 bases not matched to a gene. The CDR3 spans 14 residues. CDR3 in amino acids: CAGGQNGGANVLTF. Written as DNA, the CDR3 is TGTGCCGGGGGACAGAATGGTGGGGCCAACGTCCTGACTTTC.

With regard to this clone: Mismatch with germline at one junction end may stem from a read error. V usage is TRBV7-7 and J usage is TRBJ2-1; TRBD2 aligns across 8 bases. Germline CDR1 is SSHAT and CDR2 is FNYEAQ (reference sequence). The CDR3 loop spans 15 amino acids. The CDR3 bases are TGTGCTAGCAGCTTAAGTACCGGGACTAGTGGTGAGCAGTTCTTC. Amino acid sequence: CASSLSTGTSGEQFF.

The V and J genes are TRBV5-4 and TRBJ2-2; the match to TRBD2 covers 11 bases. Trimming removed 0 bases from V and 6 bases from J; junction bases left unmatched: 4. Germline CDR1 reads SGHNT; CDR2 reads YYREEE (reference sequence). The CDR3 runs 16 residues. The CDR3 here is CASSLVVAGGSGELFF. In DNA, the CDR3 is TGTGCCAGCAGCTTGGTAGTAGCGGGAGGGTCCGGGGAGCTGTTTTTT. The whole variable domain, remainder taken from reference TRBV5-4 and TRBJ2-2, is ETGVTQSPTHLIKTRGQQVTLRCSSQSGHNTVSWYQQALGQGPQFIFQYYREEENGRGNFPPRFSGLQFPNYSSELNVNALELDDSALYLCASSLVVAGGSGELFFGEGSRLTVL.

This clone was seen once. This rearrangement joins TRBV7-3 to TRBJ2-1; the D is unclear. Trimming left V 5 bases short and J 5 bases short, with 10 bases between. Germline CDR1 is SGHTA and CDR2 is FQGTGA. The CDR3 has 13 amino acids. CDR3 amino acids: CASSLSLDNEQFF. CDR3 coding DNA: TGTGCCAGCAGCCTCTCCCTTGACAATGAGCAGTTCTTC.

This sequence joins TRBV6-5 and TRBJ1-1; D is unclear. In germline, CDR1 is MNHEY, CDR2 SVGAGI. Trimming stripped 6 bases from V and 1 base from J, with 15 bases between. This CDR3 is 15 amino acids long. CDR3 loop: CASRPQRAPNTEAFF. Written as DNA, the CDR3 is TGTGCCAGCAGACCTCAGCGGGCACCGAACACTGAAGCTTTCTTT.

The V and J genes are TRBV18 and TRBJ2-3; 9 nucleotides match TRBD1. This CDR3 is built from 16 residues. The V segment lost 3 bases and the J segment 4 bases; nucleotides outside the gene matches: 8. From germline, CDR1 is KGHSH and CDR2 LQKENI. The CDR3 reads CASSPSTGGGPDTQYF. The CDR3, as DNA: TGTGCCAGCTCACCCTCCACAGGGGGCGGACCAGATACGCAGTATTTT.

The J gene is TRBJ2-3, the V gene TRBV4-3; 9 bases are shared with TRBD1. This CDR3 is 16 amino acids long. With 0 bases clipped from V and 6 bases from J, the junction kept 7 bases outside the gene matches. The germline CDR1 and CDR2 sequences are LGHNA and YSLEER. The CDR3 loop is CASSQDWGQGSDTQYF. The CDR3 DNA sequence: TGCGCCAGCAGCCAAGATTGGGGACAGGGTTCGGATACGCAGTATTTT.

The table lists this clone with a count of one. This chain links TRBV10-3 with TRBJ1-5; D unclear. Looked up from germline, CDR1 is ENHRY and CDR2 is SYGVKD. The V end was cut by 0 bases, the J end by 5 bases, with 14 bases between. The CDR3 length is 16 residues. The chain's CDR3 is CAISESHGGLYQPQHF. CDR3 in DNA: TGTGCCATCAGTGAGTCGCATGGAGGGCTTTATCAGCCCCAGCATTTT.

The CDR3 DNA follows: TGTGCCAGCAGTAGGGGACTAGCGGACGTATACAATGAGCAGTTCTTC. This codes for CASSRGLADVYNEQFF. V gene TRBV7-3 combines with J gene TRBJ2-1; 11 positions match TRBD2. Germline CDR1 is SGHTA and CDR2 is FQGTGA. This CDR3 is built from 16 residues. V gave up 6 bases and J gave up 4 bases; unmatched junction bases: 8. Variable domain in full (rest from reference TRBV7-3 and TRBJ2-1): GAGVSQTPSNKVTEKGKYVELRCDPISGHTALYWYRQSLGQGPEFLIYFQGTGAADDSGLPNDRFFAVRPEGSVSTLKIQRTERGDSAVYLCASSRGLADVYNEQFFGPGTRLTVL.

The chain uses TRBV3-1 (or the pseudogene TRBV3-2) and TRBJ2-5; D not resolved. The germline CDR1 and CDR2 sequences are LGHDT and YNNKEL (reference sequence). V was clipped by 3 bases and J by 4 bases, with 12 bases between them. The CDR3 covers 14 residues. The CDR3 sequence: CASSHQRLGETQYF. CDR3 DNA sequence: TGTGCCAGCAGCCATCAGCGTCTAGGAGAGACCCAGTACTTC.

CDR3: CASSDSSSGWDTQYF. The DNA of the CDR3 is TGTGCCAGCAGTGACTCGTCTAGCGGCTGGGATACGCAGTATTTT. The genes are TRBV6-4 and TRBJ2-3; 7 positions agree with TRBD2. Germline V gives CDR1 MRHNA, CDR2 SNTAGT. Unmatched junction bases numbered 6, after V lost 0 bases and J lost 6 bases. The CDR3 has 15 amino acids.

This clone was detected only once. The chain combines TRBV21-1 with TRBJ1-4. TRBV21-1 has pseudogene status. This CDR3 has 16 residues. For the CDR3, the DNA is TGTGCCAGCAGCAAAGTCCGCGATGAACCTAATGAAAAACTGTTTTTT. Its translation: CASSKVRDEPNEKLFF.

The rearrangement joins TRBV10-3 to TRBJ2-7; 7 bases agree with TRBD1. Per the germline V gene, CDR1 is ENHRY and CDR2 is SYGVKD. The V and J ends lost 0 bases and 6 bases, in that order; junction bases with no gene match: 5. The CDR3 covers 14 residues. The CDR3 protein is CAISESVTGAEQYV. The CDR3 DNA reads TGTGCCATCAGTGAGTCGGTAACAGGGGCCGAGCAGTACGTC.

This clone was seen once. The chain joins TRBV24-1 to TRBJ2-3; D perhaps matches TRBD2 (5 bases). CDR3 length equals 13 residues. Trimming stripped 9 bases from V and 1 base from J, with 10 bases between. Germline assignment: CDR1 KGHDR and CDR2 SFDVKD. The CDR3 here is CATVGERTDTQYF. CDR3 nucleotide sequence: TGTGCCACCGTGGGAGAACGCACAGATACGCAGTATTTT.

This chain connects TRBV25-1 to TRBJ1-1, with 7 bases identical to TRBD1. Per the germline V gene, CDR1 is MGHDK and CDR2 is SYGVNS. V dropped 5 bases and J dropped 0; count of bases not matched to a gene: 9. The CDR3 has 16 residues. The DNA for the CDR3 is TGTGCCAGCAGTACCCAGGGGGAAATTATGAACACTGAAGCTTTCTTT. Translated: CASSTQGEIMNTEAFF.

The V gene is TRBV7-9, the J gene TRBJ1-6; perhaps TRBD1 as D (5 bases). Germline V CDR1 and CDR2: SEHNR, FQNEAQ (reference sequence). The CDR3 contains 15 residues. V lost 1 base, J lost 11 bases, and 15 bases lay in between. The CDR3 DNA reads TGTGCCAGCAGCTTAGAACGGCAGGGTAGGACACCCCTCCACTTT. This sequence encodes CASSLERQGRTPLHF.

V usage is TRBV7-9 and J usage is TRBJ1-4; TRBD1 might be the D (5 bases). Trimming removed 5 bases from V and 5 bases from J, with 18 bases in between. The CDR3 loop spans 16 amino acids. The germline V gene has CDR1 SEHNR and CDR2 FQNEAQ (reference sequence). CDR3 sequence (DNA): TGTGCCAGCAGCACGAGGGGCGGGGGAGGAAATGAAAAACTGTTTTTT. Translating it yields CASSTRGGGGNEKLFF.

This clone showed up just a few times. The CDR3 spells CASRRDQGSYNEQFF. CDR3 bases: TGTGCCAGCAGGAGGGACCAGGGGTCCTACAATGAGCAGTTCTTC. The V gene is TRBV2, the J gene TRBJ2-1; D may be TRBD1 (6 bases). Trimming removed 6 bases at V and 1 base at J, with 13 bases between. The germline V gene encodes CDR1 SNHLY and CDR2 FYNNEI. The CDR3 extends over 15 amino acids.

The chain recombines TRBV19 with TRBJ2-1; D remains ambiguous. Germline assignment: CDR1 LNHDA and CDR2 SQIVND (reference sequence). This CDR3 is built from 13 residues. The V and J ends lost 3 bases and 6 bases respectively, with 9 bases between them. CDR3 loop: CASSILRSNEQFF. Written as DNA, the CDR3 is TGTGCCAGTAGTATCTTGAGGAGCAATGAGCAGTTCTTC.

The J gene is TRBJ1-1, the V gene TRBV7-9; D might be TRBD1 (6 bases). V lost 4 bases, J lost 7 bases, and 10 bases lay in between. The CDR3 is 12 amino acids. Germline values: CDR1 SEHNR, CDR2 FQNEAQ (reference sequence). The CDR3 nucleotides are TGTGCCAGCAGCTCGACAGGTCTTGAAGCTTTCTTT. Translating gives CASSSTGLEAFF.

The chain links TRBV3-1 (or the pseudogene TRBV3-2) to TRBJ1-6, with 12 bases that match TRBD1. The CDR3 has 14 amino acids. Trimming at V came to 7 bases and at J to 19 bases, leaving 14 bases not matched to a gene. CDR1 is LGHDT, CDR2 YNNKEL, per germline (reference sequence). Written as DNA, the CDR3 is TGTGCCAGCACCCCCGGGACAGGGGGCGGCCCAATACACTTT. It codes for CASTPGTGGGPIHF.

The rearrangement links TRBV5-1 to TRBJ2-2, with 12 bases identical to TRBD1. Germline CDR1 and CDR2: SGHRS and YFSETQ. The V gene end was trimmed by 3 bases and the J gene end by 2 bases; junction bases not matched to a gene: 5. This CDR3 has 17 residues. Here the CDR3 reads CASSWKGTGGNTGELFF. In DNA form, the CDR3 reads TGCGCCAGCAGCTGGAAGGGGACAGGGGGCAACACCGGGGAGCTGTTTTTT.

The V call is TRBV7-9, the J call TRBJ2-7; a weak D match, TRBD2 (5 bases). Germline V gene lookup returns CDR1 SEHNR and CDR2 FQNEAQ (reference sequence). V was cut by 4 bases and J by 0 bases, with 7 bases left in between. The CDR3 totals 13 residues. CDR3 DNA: TGTGCCAGCAGCTCCCGGGACTCCTACGAGCAGTACTTC. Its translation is CASSSRDSYEQYF.